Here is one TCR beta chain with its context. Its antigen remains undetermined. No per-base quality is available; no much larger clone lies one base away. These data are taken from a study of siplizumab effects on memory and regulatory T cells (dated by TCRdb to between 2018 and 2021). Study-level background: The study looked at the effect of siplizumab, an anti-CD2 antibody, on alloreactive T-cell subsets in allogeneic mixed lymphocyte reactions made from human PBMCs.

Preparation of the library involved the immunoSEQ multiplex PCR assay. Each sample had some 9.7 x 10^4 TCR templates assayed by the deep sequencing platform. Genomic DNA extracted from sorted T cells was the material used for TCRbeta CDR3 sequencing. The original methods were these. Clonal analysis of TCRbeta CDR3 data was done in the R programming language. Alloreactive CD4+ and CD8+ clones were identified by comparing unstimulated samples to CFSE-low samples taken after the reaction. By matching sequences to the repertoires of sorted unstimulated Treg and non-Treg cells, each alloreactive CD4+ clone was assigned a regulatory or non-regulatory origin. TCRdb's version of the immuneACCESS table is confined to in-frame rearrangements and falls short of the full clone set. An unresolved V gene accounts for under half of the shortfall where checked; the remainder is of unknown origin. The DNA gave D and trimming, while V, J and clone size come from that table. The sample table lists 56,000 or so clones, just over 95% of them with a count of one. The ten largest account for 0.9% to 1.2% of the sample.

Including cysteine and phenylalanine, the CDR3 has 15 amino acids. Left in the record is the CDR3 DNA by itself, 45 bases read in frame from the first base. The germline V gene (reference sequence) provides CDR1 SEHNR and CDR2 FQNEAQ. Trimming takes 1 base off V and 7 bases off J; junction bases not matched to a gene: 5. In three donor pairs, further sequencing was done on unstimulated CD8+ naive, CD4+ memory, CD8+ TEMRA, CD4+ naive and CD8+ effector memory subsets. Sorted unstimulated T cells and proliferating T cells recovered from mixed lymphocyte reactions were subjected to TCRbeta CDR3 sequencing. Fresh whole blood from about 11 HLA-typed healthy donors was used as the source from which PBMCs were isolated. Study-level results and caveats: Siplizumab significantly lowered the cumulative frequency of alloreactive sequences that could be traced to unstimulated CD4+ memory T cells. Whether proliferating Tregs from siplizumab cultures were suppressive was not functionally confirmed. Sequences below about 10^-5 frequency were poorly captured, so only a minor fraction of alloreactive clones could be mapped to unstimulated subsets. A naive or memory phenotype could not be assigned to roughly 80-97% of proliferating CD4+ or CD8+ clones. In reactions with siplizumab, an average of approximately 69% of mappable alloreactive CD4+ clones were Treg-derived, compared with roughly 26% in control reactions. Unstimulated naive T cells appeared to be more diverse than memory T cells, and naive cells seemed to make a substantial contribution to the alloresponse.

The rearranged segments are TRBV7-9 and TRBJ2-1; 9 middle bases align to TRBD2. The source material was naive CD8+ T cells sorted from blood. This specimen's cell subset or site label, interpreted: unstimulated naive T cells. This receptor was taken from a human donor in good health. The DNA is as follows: TGTGCCAGCAGCTTAGTTGCGGGAGGGCCGAATGAGCAGTTCTTC. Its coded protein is CASSLVAGGPNEQFF. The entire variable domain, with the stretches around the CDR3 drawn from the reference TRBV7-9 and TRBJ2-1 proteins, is DTGVSQNPRHKITKRGQNVTFRCDPISEHNRLYWYRQTLGQGPEFLTYFQNEAQLEKSRLLSDRFSAERPKGSFSTLEIQRTEQGDSAMYLCASSLVAGGPNEQFFGPGTRLTVL.